This section outlines one T cell receptor beta chain sequence together with its context. This clonotype was observed a handful of times. Its antigen has not been determined. No much larger clone is present one base from it, and per-base qualities are unavailable. The sample belongs to a study of T-cell memory formation after mild COVID-19 (dated by TCRdb to 2020 to 2022). Turning to the overall study: TCR sequence clusters from the two donors were largely donor specific. Longitudinal TCRalpha and TCRbeta repertoire sequencing tracked T-cell clones expanding and contracting after mild COVID-19 in a couple of donors. The cohort comprised two young, previously healthy adult volunteers, one female and one male. Summary of the overall study and its limitations: SARS-CoV-2 specificity of the second-wave clones peaking on day 37 was not confirmed. Contracting CD4+ clones were found mainly in CM and EM memory subsets, while CD8+ clones were enriched in EMRA. The detection of some responding clones in pre-infection memory suggests that pre-existing cross-reactive memory T cells joined the SARS-CoV-2 response. The study included only a couple of mild cases, and larger cohorts that include severe cases with pre-infection samples were judged to be necessary. Clones that contracted from day 15 to 85 showed balanced CD4/CD8 phenotypes, whereas a second wave of clones that expanded from day 15 to 37 leaned towards CD4+.

CDR1 and CDR2, per the germline V gene, are SGHRS and YFSETQ. There are 13 amino acids in the CDR3, from cysteine to phenylalanine inclusive. The sequence is cut down to CDR3 DNA, 39 bases in frame from base 1. V was cut back by 4 bases and J by 7 bases, leaving a gap of 9 bases between them. Ficoll-Paque density gradient centrifugation was the method used to isolate PBMCs. Instrument used: Illumina NovaSeq 6000. Using 5'RACE with constant-segment primers, TCRalpha and TCRbeta cDNA libraries were constructed, with sample barcodes and unique molecular identifiers added in the process. Trizol reagent was used to extract RNA from every sample. Library amplification was performed in two PCR steps, and a second sample barcode and Illumina TruSeq adapters were introduced in the second step. Libraries were sequenced on an Illumina NovaSeq with 2 x 150 bp paired-end reads. Under the source paper's analysis protocol: Reads were demultiplexed and collapsed into UMI-guided consensus sequences with migec v1.2.7. With mixcr v2.1.11, UMI consensuses were aligned to TRA and TRB V and J templates and assembled into clonotypes. A clonotype was counted as expanded or contracted only if both edgeR and NoisET called the change significant, with noise models trained on biological replicates. For edgeR calls, the thresholds were a false discovery rate-adjusted p below 0.01 and a log2 fold-change of 1. As an exploratory analysis of dynamics, PCA with hierarchical clustering was applied to max-normalized trajectories of the 1000 most abundant clonotypes. Separately sequenced CD4+ and CD8+ repertoires were used to assign the CD4 or CD8 phenotype of responding clones. TCRdb trimmed the raw reads at Q25, called clones with MiXCR and kept productive beta chains. Rows with one shared CDR3 protein collapse into an entry with the most common genes and DNA. The V and J calls reflect TCRdb's pipeline rather than the authors' work. The sample table holds approximately 300,000 distinct CDR3 sequences, of which more than 15% were seen once. More than 20% of the sample is taken by the ten largest.

The sequence was obtained from a man aged 18 to 29 who had mild COVID-19 (a few samples of this study predate the infection). The sample titles of this study are shuffled in the database, so cell type and time point are left out; the donor was told from shared clones. The chain is assembled from TRBV5-1 and TRBJ1-6, with TRBD1 tentatively as D gene (6 bases match). Sample: PBMCs or a T cell subset sorted from them (not recorded which). CDR3 loop: CASSPQGNSPLHF. The bases read TGCGCCAGCAGCCCGCAGGGGAATTCACCCCTCCACTTT. This CDR3, with the reference TRBV5-1 and TRBJ1-6 proteins standing in past its ends, gives the full variable domain KAGVTQTPRYLIKTRGQQVTLSCSPISGHRSVSWYQQTPGQGLQFLFEYFSETQRNKGNFPGRFSGRQFSNSRSEMNVSTLELGDSALYLCASSPQGNSPLHFGNGTRLTVT.